This TCR beta chain was captured in a study of blood T cell repertoires in COVID-19. Trimming took 3 bases from V and 6 from J, leaving 12 bases between them. The germline CDR1 and CDR2 sequences are SNHLY and FYNNEI. The CDR3 totals 14 residues. TCRdb keeps only in-frame clones here, not all; method: immunoSEQ multiplex PCR. Of 250,000 to 300,000 clones in the sample, approximately 85% were seen once. The J gene is TRBJ1-5, the V gene TRBV2, with a possible D match to TRBD1 (5 bases). Sequenced material: peripheral blood. This receptor was obtained from a woman in her sixties or seventies with acute or convalescent COVID-19. CDR3 sequence reads: CASSDKGVSQPQHF. In DNA form, the CDR3 reads TGTGCCAGCAGTGACAAAGGGGTTAGTCAGCCCCAGCATTTT.